The sequence of this TCR beta chain was determined in a study of shared clonotypes between healthy human individuals. Findings and caveats of the study: Large sequencing depth failed to make sorted-subset sequencing complete, rarefaction showed.

Original handling: Junction-only immunoSEQ sequences carried no quality scores, so filtering differed. The data were produced by immunoSEQ multiplex PCR, yet TCRdb's version contains in-frame clones alone and is incomplete. From that table come the V and J calls and clone size; the DNA was used to work out D and trimming. The table records over 950,000 clones, approximately 80% of them present only once. In regard to this clone: Its antigen is unknown.

This CDR3 has 14 amino acids. Trimming cost V 8 bases and J 0 bases; bases outside gene matches: 3. Germline CDR1 and CDR2: MNHEY and SMNVEV (reference sequence). Into CD45RA+ naive and CD45RA-negative memory subsets, the CD4+ cells were split. The receptor was isolated from a man aged 18 to 30 in good health. Some clones in this sample may be carry-over from other donors' samples. Sequencing was carried out using memory CD4+ T cells from PBMCs. The subset was: CD45RA-negative fraction. The chain has TRBV27 and TRBJ2-2, with 7 bases aligning to TRBD2. The CDR3 sequence is CASRGLTNTGELFF. CDR3 nucleotides: TGTGCCAGCCGGGGACTAACGAACACCGGGGAGCTGTTTTTT.